The 4 T cell receptor beta chains given below trace back to one sample, sequenced in a study of T cell responses to AZD1222 COVID-19 vaccine. Assay used: immunoSEQ multiplex PCR; TCRdb lists only in-frame clones, some missing. The data hold about 92,000 clones, with approximately 91% observed a single time. The sequenced sample was peripheral blood, obtained on day 0 of AZD1222 vaccination. The source of these receptors is an adult in good health.

The rearrangement links TRBV18 to TRBJ2-3, with TRBD2 matching over 11 bases. After removal of 4 bases from V and 1 base from J, the junction contained 4 bases not matched to a gene. CDR1 and CDR2 (germline): KGHSH, LQKENI. There are 16 residues in the CDR3. DNA of the CDR3: TGTGCCAGCTCACAACTAGCGGGGGCGGGCACAGATACGCAGTATTTT. Its protein is CASSQLAGAGTDTQYF.

This clone appeared a few times. The chain links TRBV7-9 to TRBJ2-5, with D perhaps assigned TRBD1 or TRBD2 (6 bases each). The CDR3 is 13 amino acids. In germline, CDR1 is SEHNR, CDR2 FQNEAQ (reference sequence). V lost 5 bases, J lost 9 bases, and 16 bases lay in between. Here the CDR3 DNA reads TGTGCCAGCAGCCTACAGGAGGGGGTGTCCCAGTACTTC. Encoded protein: CASSLQEGVSQYF.

In this sample, this clone turned up once. This sequence joins TRBV7-9 and TRBJ1-4; TRBD1 matches 7 bases. Germline CDR1 SEHNR, CDR2 FQNEAQ (reference sequence). The CDR3 loop spans 12 amino acids. V lost 4 bases, J lost 9 bases, and 2 bases stayed unmatched. CDR3 bases: TGTGCCAGCAGCTCGGACAGGCAAAAACTGTTTTTT. Protein sequence: CASSSDRQKLFF.

As DNA, the CDR3 is TGTGCCACCAGTGCCTGGGCTGGCGGGGACGGGGGCACAGATACGCAGTATTTT. Encoded protein: CATSAWAGGDGGTDTQYF. The V gene is TRBV24-1, the J gene TRBJ2-3, with a possible D match to TRBD2 (6 bases). Germline CDR1 is KGHDR and CDR2 is SFDVKD. V lost 5 bases and J lost 1, with 21 bases in between. The CDR3 loop spans 18 amino acids.